The 16 T cell receptor beta chains below were found in one sample sequenced in a study of T-cell memory formation after mild COVID-19 (dated by TCRdb to about 2021). To prepare the library, 5' RACE was applied. Sequencing instrument: Illumina NovaSeq 6000. In TCRdb, the public reads were trimmed at Q25 with fastp and aligned with MiXCR, with productive beta chains retained. When rows share a CDR3 protein, they turn into one entry using the most common DNA and genes. This sample has 120,000 or so distinct CDR3 sequences in its table, and roughly 15% of those were observed once. Roughly 13% of the sample is held by the ten biggest clonotypes. Specimen: PBMCs or a T cell subset sorted from them (not recorded which). The receptors stem from an adult woman who had mild COVID-19 (a few samples of this study predate the infection). The sample titles of this study are shuffled in the database, so cell type and time point are left out; the donor was told from shared clones.

A few counts support this clonotype. The chain employs TRBV4-1 and TRBJ2-5, with 8 nucleotides matching TRBD2. V was pared by 0 bases and J by 5 bases, with 5 bases of the junction left unmatched. Germline CDR1 and CDR2: MGHRA and YSYEKL. The CDR3 length is 15 residues. CDR3 sequence (DNA): TGCGCCAGCAGCCAAGAACTAGCGGCGCGGGAGACCCAGTACTTC. Amino acids: CASSQELAARETQYF.

This chain connects TRBV28 to TRBJ1-6; D is undetermined. The CDR3 spans 12 residues. CDR1 and CDR2 from the germline V gene are MDHEN and SYDVKM. The ends were cut back, 3 bases at V and 9 bases at J, with 6 bases in the middle. The CDR3 DNA sequence: TGTGCCAGCAGTTTTACCGGTTCACCCCTCCACTTT. It yields the protein CASSFTGSPLHF. Based on the CDR3 plus reference TRBV28 and TRBJ1-6, the full variable domain is DVKVTQSSRYLVKRTGEKVFLECVQDMDHENMFWYRQDPGLGLRLIYFSYDVKMKEKGDIPEGYSVSREKKERFSLILESASTNQTSMYLCASSFTGSPLHFGNGTRLTVT.

The rearrangement uses TRBV3-1 and TRBJ2-7; D is uncertain. V was pared by 5 bases and J by 3 bases, with 17 bases between. The germline CDR1 and CDR2 sequences are LGHDT and YNNKEL (reference sequence). The CDR3 totals 15 residues. CDR3 sequence reads: CASSATGSLLYEQYF. The CDR3 nucleotides are TGTGCCAGCAGCGCCACGGGCAGCCTGCTCTACGAGCAGTACTTC.

J is TRBJ2-3 and V is TRBV9; D may be TRBD2 (7 bases). The germline CDR1 and CDR2 sequences are SGDLS and YYNGEE. The CDR3 consists of 16 residues. V lost 3 bases and J 6 bases, leaving 20 bases between the germline ends. CDR3 sequence reads: CASSGGDGGASDTQYF. CDR3 coding DNA: TGTGCCAGCAGCGGGGGGGATGGGGGGGCCTCGGATACGCAGTATTTT.

The chain combines TRBV4-1 with TRBJ1-1; D is uncertain. Trimming took 9 bases from V and 5 from J, leaving 16 bases between them. CDR3 length: 13 residues. Germline V gene data show CDR1 as MGHRA and CDR2 as YSYEKL. For the CDR3, the DNA is TGCGCCAGTCGTCCCGTCGGCGGAACTGAAGCTTTCTTT. It is translated as CASRPVGGTEAFF.

The V and J genes are TRBV5-1 and TRBJ2-7; D ambiguous. The length of the CDR3 is 12 residues. V was trimmed by 3 bases and J by 0 bases, leaving 4 bases between them. The germline V gene encodes CDR1 SGHRS and CDR2 YFSETQ. The CDR3 bases are TGCGCCAGCAGCTCCGCCTCCTACGAGCAGTACTTC. It encodes CASSSASYEQYF.

This clonotype was observed at least ten times. The chain carries TRBV12-3 or TRBV12-4 and TRBJ2-1; perhaps TRBD2 as D (5 bases). Trimming pared 1 base from V and 12 bases from J, leaving 13 bases between. The CDR3 length is 13 residues. The DNA for the CDR3 is TGTGCCAGCAGTTTAGTCGAGTCCGGAGGGCAGTTCTTC. Translated, it gives CASSLVESGGQFF.

The count of this clonotype is one. At one of its ends the junction is not consistent with the germline gene, which may arise from a read error. The chain combines TRBV7-8 with TRBJ2-7; the match to TRBD2 covers 13 bases. The germline gives CDR1 SGHVS, CDR2 FQNEAQ. The CDR3 contains 15 residues. The DNA for the CDR3 is TGTGCCAGCAGCGTATTACTAGCGGGAGGGTACGGGCAGTACTTC. Protein: CASSVLLAGGYGQYF. The complete variable domain, with remaining parts taken from reference TRBV7-8 and TRBJ2-7, reads GAGVSQSPRYKVAKRGQDVALRCDPISGHVSLFWYQQALGQGPEFLTYFQNEAQLDKSGLPSDRFFAERPEGSVSTLKIQRTQQEDSAVYLCASSVLLAGGYGQYFGPGTRLTVT.

The genes are TRBV7-3 and TRBJ2-1; no clear D gene. Germline assignment: CDR1 SGHTA and CDR2 FQGTGA. Trimming cost V 5 bases and J 0 bases, with 17 bases left between them. The CDR3 length is 17 residues. In DNA, the CDR3 is TGTGCCAGCAGCACAAACGCGCTTGTATTCTCCTACAATGAGCAGTTCTTC. This translates into CASSTNALVFSYNEQFF. The full variable domain, completed using reference TRBV7-3 and TRBJ2-1, is GAGVSQTPSNKVTEKGKYVELRCDPISGHTALYWYRQSLGQGPEFLIYFQGTGAADDSGLPNDRFFAVRPEGSVSTLKIQRTERGDSAVYLCASSTNALVFSYNEQFFGPGTRLTVL.

The genes are TRBV4-1 and TRBJ2-7; maybe TRBD1 (6 bases). CDR1 is MGHRA, CDR2 YSYEKL, per germline. The V end lost 2 bases, the J end lost 3 bases, and 14 bases lay between the germline ends. CDR3 length: 15 residues. CDR3 DNA sequence: TGCGCCAGCAGCCAAACAGGGTCTGGAGTCTACGAGCAGTACTTC. Protein sequence: CASSQTGSGVYEQYF.

V and J are TRBV5-1 and TRBJ2-7; D uncertain. Germline CDR1 reads SGHRS; CDR2 reads YFSETQ. CDR3 length equals 13 residues. The germline V and J ends were trimmed by 0 bases and 2 bases, with 6 bases remaining between them. CDR3: CASSLGWTYEQYF. The CDR3 nucleotides read TGCGCCAGCAGCTTGGGGTGGACCTACGAGCAGTACTTC.

The V call is TRBV4-2, the J call TRBJ2-1, with 8 bases fitting TRBD2. The CDR3 is made up of 16 amino acids. Germline V lookup: CDR1 LGHNA, CDR2 YNFKEQ. Unmatched junction bases numbered 7, after V lost 3 bases and J lost 3 bases. This CDR3 reads CASSHPGTRGYNEQFF. The CDR3 coding sequence is TGTGCCAGCAGCCACCCCGGGACTAGGGGCTACAATGAGCAGTTCTTC.

This clonotype was counted between two and nine times. This chain links TRBV3-1 with TRBJ1-2; TRBD1 aligns across 9 bases. CDR3 length equals 13 residues. From germline, CDR1 is LGHDT and CDR2 YNNKEL (reference sequence). V shed 6 bases, J shed 6 bases, and the junction held 5 bases outside the gene matches. This chain's CDR3 is CASSWTGDDGYTF. Written as DNA, the CDR3 is TGTGCCAGCAGTTGGACAGGGGATGATGGCTACACCTTC.

The V call is TRBV4-3, the J call TRBJ2-7, with 12 bases matching TRBD1. The V gene's germline CDR1 is LGHNA and CDR2 YSLEER. The CDR3 totals 14 residues. The V gene end was trimmed by 4 bases and the J gene end by 2 bases; junction bases not matched to a gene: 0. CDR3 sequence: CASSRDRGPYEQYF. CDR3 coding DNA: TGCGCCAGCAGCCGGGACAGGGGGCCCTACGAGCAGTACTTC.

This clonotype was seen a few times. The chain recombines TRBV12-3 or TRBV12-4 with TRBJ2-4, with a tentative D call TRBD2 (5 bases). The V gene lost 3 bases and the J gene lost 6 bases, with 15 bases spanning the gap. The CDR3 has 15 amino acids. CDR3 sequence (DNA): TGTGCCAGCAGTTTTTCATTGGGAGTACGAAACATTCAGTACTTC. Residues: CASSFSLGVRNIQYF.

The chain recombines TRBV7-6 with TRBJ2-7; D might be TRBD1 (5 bases). From germline, CDR1 is SGHVS and CDR2 FNYEAQ. CDR3 size: 14 residues. The V gene lost 1 base and the J gene lost 4 bases, with 11 bases spanning the gap. DNA for the CDR3: TGTGCCAGCAGCTTAGGGCCCAAGGGGTACGAGCAGTACTTC. Protein: CASSLGPKGYEQYF.